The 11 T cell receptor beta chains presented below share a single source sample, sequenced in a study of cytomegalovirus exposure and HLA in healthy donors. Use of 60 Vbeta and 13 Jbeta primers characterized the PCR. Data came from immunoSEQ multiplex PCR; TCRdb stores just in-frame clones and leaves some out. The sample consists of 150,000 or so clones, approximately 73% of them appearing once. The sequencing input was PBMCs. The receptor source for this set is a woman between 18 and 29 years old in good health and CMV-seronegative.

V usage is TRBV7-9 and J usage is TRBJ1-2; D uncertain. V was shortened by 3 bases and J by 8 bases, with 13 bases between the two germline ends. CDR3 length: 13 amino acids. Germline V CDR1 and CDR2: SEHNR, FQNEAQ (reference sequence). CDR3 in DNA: TGTGCCAGCAGCTTTTCCGAGGGTCGAGGCTACACCTTC. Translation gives CASSFSEGRGYTF.

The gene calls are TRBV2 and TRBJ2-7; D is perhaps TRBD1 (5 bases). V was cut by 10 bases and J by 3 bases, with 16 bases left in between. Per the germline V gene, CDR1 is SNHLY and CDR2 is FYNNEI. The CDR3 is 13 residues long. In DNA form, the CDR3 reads TGTGCCACCTTTAGACAGACCGGCTACGAGCAGTACGTC. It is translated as CATFRQTGYEQYV.

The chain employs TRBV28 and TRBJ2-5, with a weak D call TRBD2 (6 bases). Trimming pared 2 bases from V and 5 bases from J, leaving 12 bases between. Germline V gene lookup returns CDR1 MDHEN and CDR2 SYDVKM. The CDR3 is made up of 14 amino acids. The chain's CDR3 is CASSLRAGRETQYF. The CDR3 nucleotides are TGTGCCAGCAGTTTACGGGCAGGGAGGGAGACCCAGTACTTC.

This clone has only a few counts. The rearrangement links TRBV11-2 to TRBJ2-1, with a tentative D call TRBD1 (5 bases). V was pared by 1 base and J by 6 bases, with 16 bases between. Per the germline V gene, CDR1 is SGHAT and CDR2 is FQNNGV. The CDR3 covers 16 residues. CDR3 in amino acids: CASSLAARDFSNEQFF. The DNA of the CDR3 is TGTGCCAGCAGCTTAGCGGCCAGGGATTTTTCCAATGAGCAGTTCTTC.

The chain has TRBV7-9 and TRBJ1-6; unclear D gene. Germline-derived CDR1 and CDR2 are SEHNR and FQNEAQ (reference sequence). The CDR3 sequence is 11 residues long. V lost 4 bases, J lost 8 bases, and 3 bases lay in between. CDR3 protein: CASSSDSPLHF. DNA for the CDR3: TGTGCCAGCAGCTCCGATTCACCCCTCCACTTT. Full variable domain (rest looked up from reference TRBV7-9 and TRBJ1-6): DTGVSQNPRHKITKRGQNVTFRCDPISEHNRLYWYRQTLGQGPEFLTYFQNEAQLEKSRLLSDRFSAERPKGSFSTLEIQRTEQGDSAMYLCASSSDSPLHFGNGTRLTVT.

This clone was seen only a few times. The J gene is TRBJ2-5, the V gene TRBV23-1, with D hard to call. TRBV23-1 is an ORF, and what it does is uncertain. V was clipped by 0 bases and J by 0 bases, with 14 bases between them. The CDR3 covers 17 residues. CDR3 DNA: TGCGCCAGCAGTCAATCGAGACTTTATTTAGACCAAGAGACCCAGTACTTC. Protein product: CASSQSRLYLDQETQYF.

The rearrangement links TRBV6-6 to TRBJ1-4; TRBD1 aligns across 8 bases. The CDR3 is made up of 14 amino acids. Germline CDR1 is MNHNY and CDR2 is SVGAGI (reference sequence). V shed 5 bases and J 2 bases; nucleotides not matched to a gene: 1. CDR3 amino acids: CASSRDRTNEKLFF. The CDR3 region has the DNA TGTGCCAGCAGTCGGGACAGGACTAATGAAAAACTGTTTTTT.

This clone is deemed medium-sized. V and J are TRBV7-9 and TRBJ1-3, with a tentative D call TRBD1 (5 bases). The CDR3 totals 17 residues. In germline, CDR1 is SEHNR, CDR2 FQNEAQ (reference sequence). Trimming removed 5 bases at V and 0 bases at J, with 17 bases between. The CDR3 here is CASSNARQGFSGNTIYF. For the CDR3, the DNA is TGTGCCAGCAGCAACGCCCGCCAGGGCTTCTCTGGAAACACCATATATTTT.

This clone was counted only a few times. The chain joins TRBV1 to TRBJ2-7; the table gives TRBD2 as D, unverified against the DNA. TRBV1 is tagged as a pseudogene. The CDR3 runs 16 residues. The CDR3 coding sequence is TGCACCAGCAGCCACCCTAGCGGGGGGGTATTCTACGAGCAGTACTTC. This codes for CTSSHPSGGVFYEQYF.

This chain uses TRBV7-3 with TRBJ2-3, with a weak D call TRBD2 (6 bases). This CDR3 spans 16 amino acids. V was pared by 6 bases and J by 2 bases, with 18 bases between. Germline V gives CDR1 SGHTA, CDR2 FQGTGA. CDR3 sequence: CASSPFGSGPTDTQYF. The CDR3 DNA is TGTGCCAGCAGTCCTTTCGGTAGCGGACCCACAGATACGCAGTATTTT.

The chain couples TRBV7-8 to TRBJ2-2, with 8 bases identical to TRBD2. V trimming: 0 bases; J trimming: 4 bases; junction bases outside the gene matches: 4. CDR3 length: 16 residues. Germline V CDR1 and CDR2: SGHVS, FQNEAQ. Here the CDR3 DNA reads TGTGCCAGCAGCTTAGCGAACGGGGGGGTCACCGGGGAGCTGTTTTTT. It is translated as CASSLANGGVTGELFF.